The TCR beta chain under discussion was sequenced for a study of blood T cell repertoires in COVID-19. The count of this clone is one. The CDR3 sequence is 13 residues long. Trimming cost V 5 bases and J 6 bases; bases outside gene matches: 6. Profiled with immunoSEQ multiplex PCR; TCRdb holds only in-frame clones, not every one. Of 85,000 to 130,000 clones in the sample, approximately 80% were seen once. This clonotype was sampled from a woman between 55 and 75 years old with acute or convalescent COVID-19. The chain employs TRBV12-3 or TRBV12-4 and TRBJ2-7; TRBD1 agrees at 8 bases. Material: peripheral blood. The CDR3 DNA reads as TGTGCCAGCAGTCCCGGACAGGGCCGCGAGCAGTACTTC. Amino acids: CASSPGQGREQYF.